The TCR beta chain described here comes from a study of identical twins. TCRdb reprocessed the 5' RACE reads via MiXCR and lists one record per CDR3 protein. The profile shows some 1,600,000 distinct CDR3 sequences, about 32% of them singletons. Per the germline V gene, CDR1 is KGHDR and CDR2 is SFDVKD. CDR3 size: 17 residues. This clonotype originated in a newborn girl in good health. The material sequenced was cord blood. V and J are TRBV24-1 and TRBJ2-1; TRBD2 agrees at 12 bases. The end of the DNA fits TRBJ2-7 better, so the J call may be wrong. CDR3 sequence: CATSDPVTSGSYNEQYF. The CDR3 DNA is TGTGCCACCAGTGATCCCGTGACTAGCGGGAGTTACAATGAGCAGTACTTC.